Listed below are T cell receptor beta chains from one sample, sequenced in a study of blood T cell repertoires in COVID-19. Profiling relied on immunoSEQ multiplex PCR, and the TCRdb table lists in-frame clones only, not all of them. The sample carries about 140,000 clones, 60% to 80% recorded once. Sequencing was carried out using PBMCs or T cells enriched from blood (not recorded which). The source of these receptors is a woman aged 45-60 years who had recovered from COVID-19. CDR3s include the opening cysteine and the closing phenylalanine or tryptophan. The D gene is left open where the match is weak. Some rows mark clone size as missing; the rest say once, few, many or name a class of expanded clone.

TGTGCCAGCGGAGGGGGGGTCGCGAACACCGGGGAGCTGTTTTTT | CASGGGVANTGELFF | TRBJ2-2 | TRBV3-1/TRBV3-2 | - | -
TGTGCCAGCAGCCCGAAGTGGGGCACCTACAATGAGCAGTTCTTC | CASSPKWGTYNEQFF | TRBJ2-1 | TRBV7-8 | - | -
TGCGCCAGCAGCGCAGGTGGCAACTATGGCTACACCTTC | CASSAGGNYGYTF | TRBJ1-2 | TRBV4-1 | - | -
TGTGCCAGTAGCGGGAGGGGGCCCTACAATGAGCAGTTCTTC | CASSGRGPYNEQFF | TRBJ2-1 | TRBV19 | - | -
TGTGCCAGCAGACAGCCGAGAAACAATGAGCAGTTCTTC | CASRQPRNNEQFF | TRBJ2-1 | TRBV27 | - | -
TGTGCCAGTAGCGGCAGGGGAAGCAATCAGCCCCAGCATTTT | CASSGRGSNQPQHF | TRBJ1-5 | TRBV19 | - | once
TGTGCCAGCAGCCAAGGACAGGGGCACACAGATACGCAGTATTTT | CASSQGQGHTDTQYF | TRBJ2-3 | TRBV4-2 | TRBD1 | -
TGTGCCAGCAGCTTGAGACAGGGGGACAATCAGCCCCAGCATTTT | CASSLRQGDNQPQHF | TRBJ1-5 | TRBV7-2 | TRBD1 | -
TGTGCCAGCAGTTCCCCCTCGGGGGGGGCAAAGGATGGCTACACCTTC | CASSSPSGGAKDGYTF | TRBJ1-2 | TRBV6-5 | - | -
TGTGCCAGCAGTTACACAGGGGCTGGAAACACCATATATTTT | CASSYTGAGNTIYF | TRBJ1-3 | TRBV6-5 | TRBD1 | -
TGTGCCAGCAGCGGCGGGACAGGGCCCACCTCAACTAATGAAAAACTGTTTTTT | CASSGGTGPTSTNEKLFF | TRBJ1-4 | TRBV7-8 | TRBD1 | -
TGCAGCGTGGACAGGGCCTTGGGCACTGAAGCTTTCTTT | CSVDRALGTEAFF | TRBJ1-1 | TRBV29-1 | TRBD1 | -
TGTGCCAGCAGTTACGCTTCGGGACAGGCACTAGGCTACACCTTC | CASSYASGQALGYTF | TRBJ1-2 | TRBV6-5 | TRBD1 | -
TGTGCCAGTAGTATAAGGGCGGGACTAGCGGGAATCTACGAGCAGTACTTC | CASSIRAGLAGIYEQYF | TRBJ2-7 | TRBV19 | TRBD2 | -
TGTGCCAGCAGTTTTTCGGGTGACAGGGACGAGCAGTACTTC | CASSFSGDRDEQYF | TRBJ2-7 | TRBV28 | TRBD1 | few
TGTGCCAGCAGCACACTAGCGGGGGTGAACACCGGGGAGCTGTTTTTT | CASSTLAGVNTGELFF | TRBJ2-2 | TRBV2 | TRBD2 | -
TGTGCCAGCAGTTCCACAGGGAGCACTGAAGCTTTCTTT | CASSSTGSTEAFF | TRBJ1-1 | TRBV12-3/TRBV12-4 | - | -
TGTGCCAGCAGCTTATCACAGGCCTATGGCTACACCTTC | CASSLSQAYGYTF | TRBJ1-2 | TRBV7-3 | - | -
TGCGCCAGCAGCTTGGGGGACAGGGCTTACTACGAGCAGTACTTC | CASSLGDRAYYEQYF | TRBJ2-7 | TRBV5-1 | TRBD1 | -
TGTGCCAGTAGTACCCGACAGGGAAGTCAGCCCCAGCATTTT | CASSTRQGSQPQHF | TRBJ1-5 | TRBV19 | TRBD1 | -
TGTGCCAGCAGCACAGCTGGGGGGTACACTGAAGCTTTCTTT | CASSTAGGYTEAFF | TRBJ1-1 | TRBV11-1 | - | medium-sized
TGTGCCAGCAGCCTCCGGTGGCAAGAGACCCAGTACTTC | CASSLRWQETQYF | TRBJ2-5 | TRBV14 | - | -
TGTGCCAGCAGCTTCAATTCGGACAGGGGATACCCCTACGAGCAGTACTTC | CASSFNSDRGYPYEQYF | TRBJ2-7 | TRBV7-2 | TRBD1 | once
TGTGCCAGCAGTCCCGCTAGGTTAGATACGCAGTATTTT | CASSPARLDTQYF | TRBJ2-3 | TRBV2 | - | -
TGTGCCAGCAGCGAGGAGGGAGACACTGAAGCTTTCTTT | CASSEEGDTEAFF | TRBJ1-1 | TRBV9 | - | -
TGTGCCAGCAGCAGAAAAGGGACTAGCGGGAGGATCACAGATACGCAGTATTTT | CASSRKGTSGRITDTQYF | TRBJ2-3 | TRBV5-4 | TRBD2 | -
TGTGCCAGCAGCAAATTAGGGACAGACCGCTCTGGAAACACCATATATTTT | CASSKLGTDRSGNTIYF | TRBJ1-3 | TRBV21-1 | - | -
TGTGCCAGCAGCGTAGAGGCGGGTAGCGGGAGGTGGCCCGGGGAGCTGTTTTTT | CASSVEAGSGRWPGELFF | TRBJ2-2 | TRBV9 | TRBD2 | -
TGCGCCAGCAGCCAAGATGACAGAGCGATCCGAGAAGCTTTCTTT | CASSQDDRAIREAFF | TRBJ1-1 | TRBV4-1 | - | few
TGCGCCAGCAGCTTAGAGGGTTACAGCAATCAGCCCCAGCATTTT | CASSLEGYSNQPQHF | TRBJ1-5 | TRBV5-1 | - | -
TGTGCCAGCAGCTCCGCAGGGGAGAACACTGAAGCTTTCTTT | CASSSAGENTEAFF | TRBJ1-1 | TRBV11-3 | - | -
TGTGCCAGCAGTTCCGGACAGGGGCCCCACTACGAGCAGTACTTC | CASSSGQGPHYEQYF | TRBJ2-7 | TRBV27 | TRBD1 | -
TGTGCCAGTTCCCCAGGGAAGTCCTACGAGCAGTACTTC | CASSPGKSYEQYF | TRBJ2-7 | TRBV19 | - | -
TGCGCCAGCAGCTCGTCCGGGACAGATTTGTTTTTT | CASSSSGTDLFF | TRBJ1-4 | TRBV5-1 | TRBD1 | few
TGTGCCAGTAGTATGGGGCTAGCGGGGGACTACGAGCAGTACTTC | CASSMGLAGDYEQYF | TRBJ2-7 | TRBV19 | TRBD2 | -
TGTGCCATCAGTGAGCCGGGACAGGTCCTGGAAGGCTACACCTTC | CAISEPGQVLEGYTF | TRBJ1-2 | TRBV10-3 | TRBD1 | -
TGTGCCAGCAGCCCCTTAGCGGGATGGGAGCAGTTCTTC | CASSPLAGWEQFF | TRBJ2-1 | TRBV11-2 | TRBD2 | -
TGTGCCAGCAGCATCGGGACAGAACTGGATCAGCCCCAGCATTTT | CASSIGTELDQPQHF | TRBJ1-5 | TRBV5-5 | TRBD1 | -
TGTGCCAGTAGTAGCGGGAGCCCCGACTCCTACAATGAGCAGTTCTTC | CASSSGSPDSYNEQFF | TRBJ2-1 | TRBV19 | TRBD2 | -
TGCGCCAGCAGCTTGGTAGCGGGACTCGGCTACACCTTC | CASSLVAGLGYTF | TRBJ1-2 | TRBV5-1 | - | once
TGCAGTGTCTGGCAGAACTACGAGCAGTACTTC | CSVWQNYEQYF | TRBJ2-7 | TRBV20-1 | - | -
TGCGCCAGCAGTCAATCAATACAGGGGGCGTCGGCTAATGGCTACACCTTC | CASSQSIQGASANGYTF | TRBJ1-2 | TRBV23-1 | TRBD1 | -
TGTGCCAGCAGCGTAGGAATCAGAACAGATACGCAGTATTTT | CASSVGIRTDTQYF | TRBJ2-3 | TRBV9 | - | -
TGTGCGGCACAGGGGAGCACAGATACGCAGTATTTT | CAAQGSTDTQYF | TRBJ2-3 | TRBV6-5 | TRBD1 | -
TGTGCCAGCAGCCAAGAAATCATCGGGAACACTGAAGCTTTCTTT | CASSQEIIGNTEAFF | TRBJ1-1 | TRBV4-2 | - | -
TGTGCCACCAGTCGCGGAGGGGAGTACAATGAGCAGTTCTTC | CATSRGGEYNEQFF | TRBJ2-1 | TRBV7-3 | - | -
TGCGCCAGCGGCAAGGGGGGGACGAACACTGAAGCTTTCTTT | CASGKGGTNTEAFF | TRBJ1-1 | TRBV5-1 | - | -
TGTGCCAGCAGCCAATTTGGCGGTGAGGGGGATGGCTACACCTTC | CASSQFGGEGDGYTF | TRBJ1-2 | TRBV3-1/TRBV3-2 | - | -
TGTGCCAGCAGCACCCGACAGGCTAACTATGGCTACACCTTC | CASSTRQANYGYTF | TRBJ1-2 | TRBV5-4 | - | -
TGTGCCAGCAGCAAATGTAGGGGGCTGCCCCAGCATTTT | CASSKCRGLPQHF | TRBJ1-5 | TRBV21-1 | - | -
TGTGCCAGCAGCCCTTTAGCGGGATCCACAGATACGCAGTATTTT | CASSPLAGSTDTQYF | TRBJ2-3 | TRBV7-7 | TRBD2 | once
TGTGCCAGTAGTGGGGACGGGACAGGAATCTATGGCTACACCTTC | CASSGDGTGIYGYTF | TRBJ1-2 | TRBV19 | TRBD1 | -
TGTGCCAGCAGCTTAGGACTAGCGGGAGGGTTCACAGATACGCAGTATTTT | CASSLGLAGGFTDTQYF | TRBJ2-3 | TRBV7-8 | TRBD2 | -
TGTGCCAGCTGGGGAGTGGGCGGGGGCACAGATACGCAGTATTTT | CASWGVGGGTDTQYF | TRBJ2-3 | TRBV13 | - | -
TGTGCCAGCAGTTCGGGGAATCAGCCCCAGCATTTT | CASSSGNQPQHF | TRBJ1-5 | TRBV6-5 | - | many
TGCGCCAGCAGCTTTACCGGGACGGGGGACTATGGCTACACCTTC | CASSFTGTGDYGYTF | TRBJ1-2 | TRBV5-1 | - | few
TGTGCCAGCAGCGACCGGGACAGGGTTTACAATGAGCAGTTCTTC | CASSDRDRVYNEQFF | TRBJ2-1 | TRBV9 | TRBD1 | -
TGTGCCAGCAGCTTAGGATACGGGAATCAGCCCCAGCATTTT | CASSLGYGNQPQHF | TRBJ1-5 | TRBV11-2 | - | few
TGTGCCAGCAGTATAAACTCCAGGGCTGCGAACACCGGGGAGCTGTTTTTT | CASSINSRAANTGELFF | TRBJ2-2 | TRBV28 | - | few
TGTGCCAGCAGTTTTGGCAGGGTGAACATTCAGTACTTC | CASSFGRVNIQYF | TRBJ2-4 | TRBV28 | - | -